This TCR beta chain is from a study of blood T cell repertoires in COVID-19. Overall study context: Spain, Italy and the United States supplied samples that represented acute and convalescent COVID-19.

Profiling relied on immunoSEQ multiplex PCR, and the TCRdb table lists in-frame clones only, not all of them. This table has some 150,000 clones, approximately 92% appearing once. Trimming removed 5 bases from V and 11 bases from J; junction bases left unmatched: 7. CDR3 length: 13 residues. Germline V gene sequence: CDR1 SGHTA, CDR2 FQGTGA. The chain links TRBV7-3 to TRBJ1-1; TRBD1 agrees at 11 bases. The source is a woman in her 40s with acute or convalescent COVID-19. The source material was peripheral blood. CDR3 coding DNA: TGTGCCAGCAGCCTGGACAGGGGGCAGGAGGCTTTCTTT. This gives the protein CASSLDRGQEAFF.